The clone carrying this T cell receptor beta chain was seen once. Antigen: not known. This sample was included in a study of T cell responses to AZD1222 COVID-19 vaccine. The study's findings and limits: Donors, mostly white British, included more females; clonal diversity was possibly underestimated. Sampling captured repertoires only after the peak T cell response. Nearly half of spike-specific TCRs reportedly go after variant regions that carry no mutations.

V trimming: 4 bases; J trimming: 6 bases; junction bases outside the gene matches: 3. The CDR3 loop spans 12 amino acids. CDR1 is MDHEN and CDR2 is SYDVKM in the germline V gene. Using immunoSEQ multiplex PCR, the repertoire was profiled, and TCRdb retains in-frame clones only, with some absent. The repertoire holds about 130,000 clones, with more than 75% as singletons. Second doses at about 4 or about 12 weeks were pooled. The receptor was isolated from an adult who received the AZD1222 COVID-19 vaccine. The chain employs TRBV28 and TRBJ2-7, with TRBD1 matching over 7 bases. The source was peripheral blood, collected 28 days after the second AZD1222 dose. The CDR3 here is CASSSYRGEQYF. CDR3 sequence (DNA): TGTGCCAGCAGTTCCTACAGGGGCGAGCAGTACTTC.